The 13 T cell receptor beta chains presented below share a single source sample, sequenced in a study of early T cells in non-severe SARS-CoV-2 infection. MiXCR, run by TCRdb on the 5' RACE reads, gives a single entry per CDR3 protein. There are tens of thousands of distinct CDR3 sequences in the sample; roughly an eighth occur only once, and about 5% lies in the top ten. The source material was whole blood. The receptors were gathered from an adult who was a healthcare worker with PCR-confirmed SARS-CoV-2 infection or an uninfected control (not recorded which).

The chain employs TRBV4-1 and TRBJ2-3; 14 positions match TRBD2. This CDR3 contains 20 residues. V lost 1 base to trimming and J lost 3 bases; unmatched junction nucleotides: 12. CDR1 is MGHRA and CDR2 is YSYEKL in the germline V gene. CDR3 region: CASSQGRLAGGRVRTDTQYF. CDR3 sequence (DNA): TGCGCCAGCAGCCAAGGCCGACTAGCGGGAGGGAGGGTAAGGACAGATACGCAGTATTTT.

At least ten counts were recorded for this clonotype. The chain recombines TRBV20-1 with TRBJ2-4; a weak D match, TRBD2 (6 bases). V gave up 1 base and J gave up 7 bases, with 17 bases separating them. The CDR3 is 15 amino acids. The germline V gene encodes CDR1 DFQATT and CDR2 SNEGSKA (reference sequence). CDR3 DNA: TGCAGTGCTAGAGTGCTCGGGAGTAGTGGGAACATTCAGTACTTC. Protein product: CSARVLGSSGNIQYF.

The chain joins TRBV5-1 to TRBJ1-1; 7 nucleotides align to TRBD1. V shed 3 bases and J 0 bases; nucleotides not matched to a gene: 11. The CDR3 loop spans 17 amino acids. Per germline, CDR1 SGHRS and CDR2 YFSETQ. The CDR3 sequence is CASSSRTGFTMNTEAFF. Here the CDR3 DNA reads TGCGCCAGCAGCTCCCGGACAGGTTTCACCATGAACACTGAAGCTTTCTTT.

The chain employs TRBV5-1 and TRBJ2-1, with D hard to call. The CDR3 totals 13 residues. Germline V gene sequence: CDR1 SGHRS, CDR2 YFSETQ. V lost 3 bases, J lost 8 bases, and 12 bases lay in between. The CDR3 sequence is CASSSVDWDEQFF. CDR3 nucleotides: TGCGCCAGCAGCTCGGTCGATTGGGATGAGCAGTTCTTC.

The J gene is TRBJ2-5, the V gene TRBV5-5, with 9 nucleotides matching TRBD1. Germline assignment: CDR1 SGHKS and CDR2 YYEKEE (reference sequence). With 7 bases clipped from V and 1 base from J, the junction kept 2 bases outside the gene matches. The CDR3 loop spans 13 amino acids. CDR3 amino acids: CASGTGSQETQYF. The CDR3 nucleotides read TGTGCCAGCGGGACAGGGTCCCAAGAGACCCAGTACTTC.

This clonotype showed up many times. The rearrangement uses TRBV5-5 and TRBJ2-7, with 9 bases lining up with TRBD2. After removal of 1 base from V and 1 base from J, the junction contained 12 bases not matched to a gene. Germline CDR1 is SGHKS and CDR2 is YYEKEE (reference sequence). The CDR3 runs to 18 residues. The CDR3 sequence: CASSLLFPGLALSYEQYF. The CDR3 coding sequence is TGTGCCAGCAGCTTGCTGTTTCCGGGACTAGCTCTATCCTACGAGCAGTACTTC.

In its sample, this clonotype was seen many times. This chain uses TRBV5-1 with TRBJ1-1; TRBD1 is a possible D gene (6 bases). The length of the CDR3 is 16 residues. Germline CDR1 reads SGHRS; CDR2 reads YFSETQ. V was pared by 4 bases and J by 5 bases, with 21 bases between. The chain's CDR3 is CASSPRGWGAQTEAFF. For the CDR3, the DNA is TGCGCCAGCAGCCCAAGAGGGTGGGGGGCGCAGACTGAAGCTTTCTTT.

This clonotype was seen more than once but under ten times. The chain uses TRBV20-1 and TRBJ1-6; D ambiguous. Trimming stripped 0 bases from V and 9 bases from J, with 18 bases between. Germline assignment: CDR1 DFQATT and CDR2 SNEGSKA (reference sequence). This CDR3 spans 16 amino acids. This chain's CDR3 is CSARDLVGAASSPLHF. CDR3 in DNA: TGCAGTGCTAGAGATCTAGTAGGCGCTGCTAGTTCACCCCTCCACTTT.

This clonotype has a handful of counts. V is TRBV7-2 and J is TRBJ1-5; no clear D. This CDR3 has 14 amino acids. Trimming pared 4 bases from V and 2 bases from J, leaving 9 bases between. Per the germline V gene, CDR1 is SGHTA and CDR2 is FQGNSA. CDR3 DNA sequence: TGTGCCAGCAGCTCCCGGACGGGCAATCAGCCCCAGCATTTT. Its translation: CASSSRTGNQPQHF.

V usage is TRBV7-9 and J usage is TRBJ1-2, with D unclear. The CDR3 length is 14 residues. CDR1 is SEHNR, CDR2 FQNEAQ, per germline (reference sequence). V was trimmed by 5 bases and J by 2 bases, leaving 12 bases between them. The CDR3 reads CASSTSTENYGYTF. CDR3 DNA sequence: TGTGCCAGCAGCACCTCAACAGAGAACTATGGCTACACCTTC.

This clonotype showed up many times. This chain joins TRBV19 and TRBJ2-3, with 8 nucleotides matching TRBD2. Trimming took 6 bases from V and 2 from J; bases not matched to a gene: 4. The CDR3 consists of 14 residues. CDR1 is LNHDA, CDR2 SQIVND, per germline (reference sequence). For the CDR3, the DNA is TGTGCCAGTAGATTCGGGGGGGCCACAGATACGCAGTATTTT. This codes for CASRFGGATDTQYF.

This clonotype came up many times. The J gene is TRBJ2-1, the V gene TRBV6-1; 9 nucleotides agree with TRBD2. The J segment lost 4 bases and the V segment lost 5 bases, leaving 3 bases of the junction unmatched. Germline CDR1 reads MNHNS; CDR2 reads SASEGT. CDR3 length: 14 amino acids. CDR3 DNA: TGTGCCAGCAGTCGGACTAGCGAGTACAATGAGCAGTTCTTC. Its protein product is CASSRTSEYNEQFF.

This chain joins TRBV20-1 and TRBJ1-2; the D is unclear. This CDR3 is built from 12 residues. Trimming removed 3 bases at V and 10 bases at J, with 15 bases between. Germline CDR1 and CDR2: DFQATT and SNEGSKA (reference sequence). CDR3: CSARIPTADYTF. For the CDR3, the DNA is TGCAGTGCTAGGATACCCACAGCCGACTACACCTTC.